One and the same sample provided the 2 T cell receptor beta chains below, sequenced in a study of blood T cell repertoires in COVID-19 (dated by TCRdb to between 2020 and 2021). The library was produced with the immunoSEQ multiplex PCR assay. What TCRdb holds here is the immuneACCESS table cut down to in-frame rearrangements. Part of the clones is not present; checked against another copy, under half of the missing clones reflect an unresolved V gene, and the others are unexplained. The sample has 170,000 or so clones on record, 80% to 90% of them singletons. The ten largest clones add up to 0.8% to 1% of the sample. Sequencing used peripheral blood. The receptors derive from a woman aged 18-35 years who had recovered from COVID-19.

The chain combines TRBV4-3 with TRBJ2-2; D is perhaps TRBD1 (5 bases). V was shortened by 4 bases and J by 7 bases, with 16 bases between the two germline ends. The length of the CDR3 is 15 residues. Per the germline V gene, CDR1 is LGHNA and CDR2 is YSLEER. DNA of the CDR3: TGCGCCAGCAGCCCAAGGCAGGGTTGGGGCGGGGAGCTGTTTTTT. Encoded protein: CASSPRQGWGGELFF.

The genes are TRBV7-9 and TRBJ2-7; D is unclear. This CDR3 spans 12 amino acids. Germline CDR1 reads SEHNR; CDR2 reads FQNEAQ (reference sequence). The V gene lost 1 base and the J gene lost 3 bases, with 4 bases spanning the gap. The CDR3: CASSLVNYEQYF. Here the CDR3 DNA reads TGTGCCAGCAGCTTAGTTAACTACGAGCAGTACTTC. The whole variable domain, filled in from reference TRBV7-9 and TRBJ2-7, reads DTGVSQNPRHKITKRGQNVTFRCDPISEHNRLYWYRQTLGQGPEFLTYFQNEAQLEKSRLLSDRFSAERPKGSFSTLEIQRTEQGDSAMYLCASSLVNYEQYFGPGTRLTVT.